The 5 T cell receptor beta chains in this list originate from one sample, sequenced in a study of T cell responses to AZD1222 COVID-19 vaccine. Some clones are missing from TCRdb's copy, which holds only in-frame ones; the method was immunoSEQ multiplex PCR. Seen here are 55,000 to 70,000 clones, almost 90% observed once, and the top ten hold roughly 7.3%. This specimen was peripheral blood, taken on day 0 of AZD1222 vaccination. The receptors were sampled from an adult in good health.

This chain uses TRBV6-1 with TRBJ1-1; D unresolved. Per the germline V gene, CDR1 is MNHNS and CDR2 is SASEGT. The CDR3 totals 14 residues. V lost 2 bases to trimming and J lost 4 bases, with 11 bases between them. CDR3 protein: CASSEPPRGTEAFF. The CDR3, as DNA: TGTGCCAGCAGTGAACCCCCCCGTGGCACTGAAGCTTTCTTT.

The chain carries TRBV28 and TRBJ2-1, with 8 bases matching TRBD2. From germline, CDR1 is MDHEN and CDR2 SYDVKM. The length of the CDR3 is 15 residues. V lost 6 bases and J lost 6; bases outside the gene matches: 10. CDR3 in amino acids: CASSPGRGTINEQFF. The CDR3 nucleotides are TGTGCCAGCAGCCCCGGGAGGGGGACAATCAATGAGCAGTTCTTC.

The chain combines TRBV5-4 with TRBJ2-2, with 8 bases that match TRBD2. The CDR3 loop spans 15 amino acids. V lost 3 bases and J lost 5; bases outside the gene matches: 6. Germline CDR1 SGHNT, CDR2 YYREEE (reference sequence). The CDR3 reads CASSYHSGTTGELFF. The CDR3 coding sequence is TGTGCCAGCAGCTACCATAGCGGGACGACCGGGGAGCTGTTTTTT.

Only one count was recorded for this clone. This chain uses TRBV6-5 with TRBJ2-7; perhaps TRBD2 as D (6 bases). Germline lookup yields CDR1 MNHEY and CDR2 SVGAGI. The CDR3 consists of 11 residues. V was shortened by 7 bases and J by 3 bases, with 7 bases between the two germline ends. The CDR3 region is CASNSGYEQYF. DNA of the CDR3: TGTGCCAGCAATAGCGGCTACGAGCAGTACTTC.

The rearrangement joins TRBV5-1 to TRBJ2-2, with D perhaps TRBD2 (5 bases). Germline CDR1 is SGHRS and CDR2 is YFSETQ. The CDR3 spans 16 residues. The germline V and J ends were trimmed by 4 bases and 4 bases, with 17 bases remaining between them. The DNA for the CDR3 is TGCGCCAGCAGCGGCCTACTGGACTTCGGCACCGGGGAGCTGTTTTTT. Translating gives CASSGLLDFGTGELFF.